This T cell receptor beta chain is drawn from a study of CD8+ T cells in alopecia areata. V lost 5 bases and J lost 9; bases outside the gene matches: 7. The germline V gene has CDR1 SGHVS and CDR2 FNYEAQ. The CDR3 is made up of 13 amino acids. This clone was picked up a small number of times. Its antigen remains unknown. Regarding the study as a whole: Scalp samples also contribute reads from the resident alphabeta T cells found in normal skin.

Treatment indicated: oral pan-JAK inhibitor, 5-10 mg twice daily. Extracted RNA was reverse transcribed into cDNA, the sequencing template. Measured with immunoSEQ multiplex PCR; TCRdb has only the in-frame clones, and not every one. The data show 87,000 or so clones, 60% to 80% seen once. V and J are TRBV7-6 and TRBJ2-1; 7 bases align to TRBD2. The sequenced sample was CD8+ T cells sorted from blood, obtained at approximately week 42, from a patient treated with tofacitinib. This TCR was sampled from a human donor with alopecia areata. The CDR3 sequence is CASSHPRGTEQFF. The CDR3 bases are TGTGCCAGCAGCCACCCGCGGGGGACTGAGCAGTTCTTC.